Detailed here is one T cell receptor beta chain. Profiling relied on immunoSEQ multiplex PCR, and the TCRdb table lists in-frame clones only, not all of them. The data show 1,500,000 or so clones, with around 98.5% seen just once and roughly 0.36% held by the top ten. This specimen comes from a study of shared clonotypes between healthy human individuals. About the study: Samples came from two female and a few male donors aged 18 to 49.

The junction had 10 bases not matched to a gene; V was cut back by 1 base and J by 4 bases. Looked up from germline, CDR1 is LGHNA and CDR2 is YSLEER. The CDR3 extends over 17 amino acids. The clonotype comes from a man aged 25-45 years in good health. This chain connects TRBV4-3 to TRBJ2-7; 10 nucleotides align to TRBD2. Sample: naive CD4+ T cells sorted from blood. Subset denoted: CD45RA+ positively selected. Written as DNA, the CDR3 is TGCGCCAGCAGCCAAGTCCTAGCGGGAGCTGGCGTGTACGAGCAGTACTTC. It is translated as CASSQVLAGAGVYEQYF.